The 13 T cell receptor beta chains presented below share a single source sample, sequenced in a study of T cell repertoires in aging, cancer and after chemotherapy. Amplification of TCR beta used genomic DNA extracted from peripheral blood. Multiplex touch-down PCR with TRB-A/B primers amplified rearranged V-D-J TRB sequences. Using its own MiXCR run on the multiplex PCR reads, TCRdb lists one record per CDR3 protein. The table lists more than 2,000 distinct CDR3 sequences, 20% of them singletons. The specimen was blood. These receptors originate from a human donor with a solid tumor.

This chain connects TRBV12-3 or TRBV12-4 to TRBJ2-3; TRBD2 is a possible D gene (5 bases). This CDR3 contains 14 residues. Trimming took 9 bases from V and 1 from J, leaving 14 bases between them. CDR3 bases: TGTGCCAGTTCCTTTGACGGGGGCACAGATACGCAGTATTTT. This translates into CASSFDGGTDTQYF.

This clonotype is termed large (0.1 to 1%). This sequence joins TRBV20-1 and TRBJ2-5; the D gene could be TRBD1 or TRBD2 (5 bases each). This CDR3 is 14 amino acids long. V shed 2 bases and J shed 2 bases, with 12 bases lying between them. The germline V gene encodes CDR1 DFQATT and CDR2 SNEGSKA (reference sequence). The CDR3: CSARSGTSQETQYF. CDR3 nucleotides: TGCAGTGCTAGATCCGGGACGTCACAAGAGACCCAGTACTTC.

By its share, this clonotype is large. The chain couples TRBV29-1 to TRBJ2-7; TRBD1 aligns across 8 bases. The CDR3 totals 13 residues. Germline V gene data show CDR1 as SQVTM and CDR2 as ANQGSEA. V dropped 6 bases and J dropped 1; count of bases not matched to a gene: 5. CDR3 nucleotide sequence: TGCAGCGTCGTCCGGGACAGGTCCTACGAGCAGTACTTC. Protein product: CSVVRDRSYEQYF.

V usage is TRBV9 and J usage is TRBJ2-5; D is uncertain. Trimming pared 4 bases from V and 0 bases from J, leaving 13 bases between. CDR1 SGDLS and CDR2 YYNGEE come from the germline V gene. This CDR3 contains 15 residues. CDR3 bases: TGTGCCAGCAGCCCCGATCAGAGGTACCAAGAGACCCAGTACTTC. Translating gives CASSPDQRYQETQYF.

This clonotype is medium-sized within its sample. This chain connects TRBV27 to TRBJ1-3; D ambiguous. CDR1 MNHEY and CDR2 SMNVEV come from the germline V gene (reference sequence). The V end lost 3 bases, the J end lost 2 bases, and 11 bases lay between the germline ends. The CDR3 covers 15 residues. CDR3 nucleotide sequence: TGTGCCAGCAGTTTGCGGCTCGGGGCTGGAAACACCATATATTTT. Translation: CASSLRLGAGNTIYF.

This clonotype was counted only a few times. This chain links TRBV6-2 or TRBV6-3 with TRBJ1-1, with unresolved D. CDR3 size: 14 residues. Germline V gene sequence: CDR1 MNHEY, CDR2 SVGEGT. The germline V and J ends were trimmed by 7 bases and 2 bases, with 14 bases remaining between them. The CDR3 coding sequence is TGTGCCAGCACCCGACGGTGGAGTAACACTGAAGCTTTCTTT. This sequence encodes CASTRRWSNTEAFF.

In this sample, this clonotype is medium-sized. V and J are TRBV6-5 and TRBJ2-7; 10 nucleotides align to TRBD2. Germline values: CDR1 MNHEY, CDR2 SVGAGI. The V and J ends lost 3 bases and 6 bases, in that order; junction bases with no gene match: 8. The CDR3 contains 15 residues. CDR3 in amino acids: CASSYRLAGVFEQYF. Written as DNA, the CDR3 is TGTGCCAGCAGTTATAGGCTAGCGGGAGTCTTCGAGCAGTACTTC.

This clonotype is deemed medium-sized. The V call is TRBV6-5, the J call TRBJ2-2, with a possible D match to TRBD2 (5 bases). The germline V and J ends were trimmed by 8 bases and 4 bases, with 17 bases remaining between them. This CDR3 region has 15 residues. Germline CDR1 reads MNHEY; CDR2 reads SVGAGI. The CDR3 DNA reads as TGTGCCAGCCGTACTGCGGGCGGATCCACCGGGGAGCTGTTTTTT. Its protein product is CASRTAGGSTGELFF.

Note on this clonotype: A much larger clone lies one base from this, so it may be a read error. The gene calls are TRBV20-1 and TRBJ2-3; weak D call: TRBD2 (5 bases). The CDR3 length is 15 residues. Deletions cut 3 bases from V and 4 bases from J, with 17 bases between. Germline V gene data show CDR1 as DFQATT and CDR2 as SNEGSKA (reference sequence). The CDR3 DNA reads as TGCAGTGCTAGGAGGTATGAGGGCCCGGCAGATACGCAGTATTTT. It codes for CSARRYEGPADTQYF.

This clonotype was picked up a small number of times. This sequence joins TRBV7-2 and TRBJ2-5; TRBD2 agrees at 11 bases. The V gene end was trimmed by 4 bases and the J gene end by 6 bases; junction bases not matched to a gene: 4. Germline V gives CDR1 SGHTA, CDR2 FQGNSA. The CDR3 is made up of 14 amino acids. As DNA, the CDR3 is TGTGCCAGCAGCTCCGGGACTAGCGGACAGACCCAGTACTTC. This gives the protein CASSSGTSGQTQYF. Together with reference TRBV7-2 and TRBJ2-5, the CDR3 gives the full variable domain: GAGVSQSPSNKVTEKGKDVELRCDPISGHTALYWYRQSLGQGLEFLIYFQGNSAPDKSGLPSDRFSAERTGGSVSTLTIQRTQQEDSAVYLCASSSGTSGQTQYFGPGTRLLVL.

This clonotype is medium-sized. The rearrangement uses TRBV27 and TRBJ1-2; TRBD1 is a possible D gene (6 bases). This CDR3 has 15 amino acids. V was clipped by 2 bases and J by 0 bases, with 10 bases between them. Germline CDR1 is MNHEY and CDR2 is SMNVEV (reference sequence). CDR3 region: CASSLNGQSNYGYTF. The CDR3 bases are TGTGCCAGCAGTTTAAACGGACAGTCTAACTATGGCTACACCTTC.

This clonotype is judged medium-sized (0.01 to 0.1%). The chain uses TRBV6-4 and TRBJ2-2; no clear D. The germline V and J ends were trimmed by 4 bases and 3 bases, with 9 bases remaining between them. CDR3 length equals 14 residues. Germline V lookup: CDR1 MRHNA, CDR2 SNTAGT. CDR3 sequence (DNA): TGTGCCAGCAGTGGATCGAGCGACACCGGGGAGCTGTTTTTT. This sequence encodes CASSGSSDTGELFF.

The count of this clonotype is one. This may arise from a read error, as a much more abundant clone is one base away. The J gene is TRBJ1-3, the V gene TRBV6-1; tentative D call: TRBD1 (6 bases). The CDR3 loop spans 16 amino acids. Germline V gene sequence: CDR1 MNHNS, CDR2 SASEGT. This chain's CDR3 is CASSERPGTIGNIIYF. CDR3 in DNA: TGTGCCAGCAGTGAAAGACCCGGGACAATTGGAAACATCATATATTTT.